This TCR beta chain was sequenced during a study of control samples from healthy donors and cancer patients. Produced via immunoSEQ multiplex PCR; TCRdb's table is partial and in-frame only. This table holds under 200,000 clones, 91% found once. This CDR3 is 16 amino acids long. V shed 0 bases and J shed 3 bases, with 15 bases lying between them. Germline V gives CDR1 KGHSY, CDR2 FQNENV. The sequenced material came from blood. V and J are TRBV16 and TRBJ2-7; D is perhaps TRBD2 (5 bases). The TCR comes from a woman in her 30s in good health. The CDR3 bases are TGTGCCAGCAGCCAATCGGGAGTAGCGCGGAACTACGAGCAGTACTTC. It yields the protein CASSQSGVARNYEQYF.